This T cell receptor (beta chain) originates from a study of blood T cell repertoires in COVID-19. Cohorts were determined from participant-reported clinical history. The study counted Cohort 3 donors as recovered given two negative PCRs, clearance, or symptom resolution. With 2 bases clipped from V and 10 bases from J, the junction kept 7 bases outside the gene matches. The CDR3 covers 15 residues. Per germline, CDR1 MNHEY and CDR2 SMNVEV (reference sequence). In the original workflow: Estimated nucleated cell counts came from reference gene primer amplification. Here immunoSEQ multiplex PCR was the method, and the copy in TCRdb shows in-frame clones only, minus some. Clone size and the V and J calls come from that table; the DNA yielded D and trimming. Counted here are 370,000 or so clones, more than 70% occurring once; the ten biggest clones make up roughly 1.4%.

This receptor was taken from a man aged 25-45 years who had recovered from COVID-19. The rearrangement joins TRBV27 to TRBJ2-1, with 11 bases fitting TRBD2. Sequencing was done on a sample of PBMCs or T cells enriched from blood (not recorded which). The CDR3 region is CASSLPSLAGGEQFF. The CDR3 DNA follows: TGTGCCAGCAGTTTACCCTCGCTAGCGGGGGGCGAGCAGTTCTTC.